This T cell receptor beta chain was sequenced during a study of T cell responses to AZD1222 COVID-19 vaccine. Trimming cost V 8 bases and J 0 bases, with 5 bases left between them. From germline, CDR1 is ENHRY and CDR2 SYGVKD. The CDR3 is 12 residues long. General study findings and limits: Close to half of all spike-specific TCRs reportedly target regions of the variants that are unmutated.

With respect to this clone: Its antigen is as yet unknown. This same CDR3 is encoded by further DNA sequences in the sample.

Assay: immunoSEQ multiplex PCR; the TCRdb copy retains only in-frame clones and omits some. The sample has about 270,000 clones; 90% to 95% are singletons. This TCR came from an adult who received the AZD1222 COVID-19 vaccine. The chain links TRBV10-3 to TRBJ2-1, with a weak D call TRBD2 (5 bases). The sequencing here drew on peripheral blood, taken 28 days after the second AZD1222 dose. The CDR3 region is CAIRDSYNEQFF. CDR3 sequence (DNA): TGTGCCATCCGGGACTCCTACAATGAGCAGTTCTTC.